The next 27 T cell receptor beta chains were all read from a single sample in a study of blood T cell repertoires in COVID-19. Profiled with immunoSEQ multiplex PCR; TCRdb holds only in-frame clones, not every one. The sample lists about 330,000 clones, about 82% occurring once. The sequenced sample consisted of peripheral blood. These receptors were collected from a woman aged 45-65 years with acute or convalescent COVID-19.

This clone was seen a handful of times. J is TRBJ2-7 and V is TRBV9; 8 bases map to TRBD1. This CDR3 is built from 14 residues. The trim removed 4 bases at V and 2 bases at J, leaving 5 bases unmatched. Germline CDR1 SGDLS, CDR2 YYNGEE. CDR3 sequence reads: CASSSEQGAYEQYF. CDR3 sequence (DNA): TGTGCCAGCAGCTCGGAACAGGGGGCCTACGAGCAGTACTTC. Complete variable domain (other parts from reference TRBV9 and TRBJ2-7): DSGVTQTPKHLITATGQRVTLRCSPRSGDLSVYWYQQSLDQGLQFLIQYYNGEERAKGNILERFSAQQFPDLHSELNLSSLELGDSALYFCASSSEQGAYEQYFGPGTRLTVT.

The chain links TRBV6-5 to TRBJ1-4; perhaps TRBD1 as D (5 bases). Germline-derived CDR1 and CDR2 are MNHEY and SVGAGI. The CDR3 has 15 residues. Trimming cost V 0 bases and J 7 bases, with 12 bases left between them. CDR3 nucleotide sequence: TGTGCCAGCAGTTACTCGTCCAGGGTGGGTGAAAAACTGTTTTTT. Protein: CASSYSSRVGEKLFF.

The genes are TRBV4-3 and TRBJ1-1, with D uncertain. The CDR3 loop spans 15 amino acids. Per the germline V gene, CDR1 is LGHNA and CDR2 is YSLEER. Trimming removed 0 bases from V and 5 bases from J, with 13 bases in between. The CDR3 is CASSQDGLGLTEAFF. The CDR3 coding sequence is TGCGCCAGCAGCCAAGACGGTCTAGGTTTGACTGAAGCTTTCTTT.

Turning to this clone: The sample holds other DNA sequences that translate to the same CDR3. The V and J genes are TRBV19 and TRBJ1-1; 9 nucleotides match TRBD1. After removal of 6 bases from V and 4 bases from J, the junction contained 3 bases not matched to a gene. The germline V gene has CDR1 LNHDA and CDR2 SQIVND (reference sequence). The CDR3 consists of 13 residues. The CDR3 sequence: CASRETGGTEAFF. The CDR3 DNA is TGTGCCAGTAGAGAGACAGGGGGCACTGAAGCTTTCTTT.

The chain links TRBV6-1 to TRBJ2-5, with 11 bases that match TRBD2. With 2 bases clipped from V and 4 bases from J, the junction kept 9 bases outside the gene matches. Germline assignment: CDR1 MNHNS and CDR2 SASEGT. The CDR3 has 17 amino acids. CDR3: CASSELGTSGGGETQYF. CDR3 nucleotide sequence: TGTGCCAGCAGTGAACTAGGGACTAGCGGAGGGGGAGAGACCCAGTACTTC.

This rearrangement joins TRBV12-3 or TRBV12-4 to TRBJ2-7, with 7 nucleotides matching TRBD1. The V and J ends lost 6 bases and 2 bases, in that order; junction bases with no gene match: 4. CDR3 length equals 13 residues. This CDR3 reads CASRVGQAYEQYF. CDR3 sequence (DNA): TGTGCCAGCAGAGTCGGACAGGCCTACGAGCAGTACTTC.

The rearrangement uses TRBV18 and TRBJ1-5; 7 bases are shared with TRBD1. The CDR3 runs 13 residues. CDR1 and CDR2 (germline): KGHSH, LQKENI. The ends lost 3 bases at V and 8 bases at J; junction bases unmatched: 4. The CDR3 nucleotides are TGTGCCAGCTCACCTTCACAGGGGAAGCCCCAGCATTTT. Its protein is CASSPSQGKPQHF.

V is TRBV7-3 and J is TRBJ2-1; 13 bases line up with TRBD2. CDR1 and CDR2 from the germline V gene are SGHTA and FQGTGA. Germline trimming cut 5 bases from V and 8 bases from J; bases unmatched to any gene: 15. CDR3 length equals 18 residues. CDR3 sequence: CASSRQPGLAGWEHEQFF. The CDR3 DNA reads TGTGCCAGCAGCCGCCAGCCGGGACTAGCGGGATGGGAACATGAGCAGTTCTTC.

The CDR3 nucleotides are TGTGCCAGCAGTTTAACCGTCAGGACAGTCTATGGCTACACCTTC. Residues: CASSLTVRTVYGYTF. This chain joins TRBV28 and TRBJ1-2; possibly TRBD1 for D (6 bases). The CDR3 totals 15 residues. V was trimmed by 2 bases and J by 4 bases, leaving 14 bases between them. CDR1 is MDHEN and CDR2 is SYDVKM in the germline V gene.

This rearrangement joins TRBV27 to TRBJ1-1; maybe TRBD1 (6 bases). The length of the CDR3 is 17 residues. Between the trimmed V and J ends, which lost 6 bases and 1 base, there was a span of 21 bases. Per the germline V gene, CDR1 is MNHEY and CDR2 is SMNVEV (reference sequence). CDR3 in amino acids: CASSSMWDGQQNTEAFF. CDR3 sequence (DNA): TGTGCCAGCAGCTCAATGTGGGATGGACAGCAGAACACTGAAGCTTTCTTT.

The rearrangement links TRBV7-2 to TRBJ1-1; D remains ambiguous. There are 14 residues in the CDR3. Germline V gene sequence: CDR1 SGHTA, CDR2 FQGNSA. V was clipped by 5 bases and J by 7 bases, with 17 bases between them. CDR3 in DNA: TGTGCCAGCAGCCCACCTTCGGGAAGTGATGAAGCTTTCTTT. Amino acids: CASSPPSGSDEAFF.

This clone was counted once. The genes are TRBV27 and TRBJ2-5, with D tentatively TRBD2 (6 bases). V was shortened by 6 bases and J by 4 bases, with 15 bases between the two germline ends. Germline CDR1 is MNHEY and CDR2 is SMNVEV (reference sequence). The CDR3 is 14 residues long. The CDR3 DNA follows: TGTGCCAGCAGCCCTTGGCGGCGGGGAGAGACCCAGTACTTC. Protein: CASSPWRRGETQYF.

J is TRBJ1-2 and V is TRBV7-9, with 9 positions matching TRBD1. The V gene end was trimmed by 6 bases and the J gene end by 5 bases; junction bases not matched to a gene: 1. The germline CDR1 and CDR2 sequences are SEHNR and FQNEAQ (reference sequence). The CDR3 loop spans 12 amino acids. CDR3 nucleotides: TGTGCCAGCAGGGACAGGGGATATGGCTACACCTTC. It specifies CASRDRGYGYTF.

The rearrangement links TRBV5-6 to TRBJ1-2; the D gene is possibly TRBD1 (5 bases). This CDR3 contains 14 residues. The V gene lost 4 bases and the J gene lost 8 bases, with 18 bases spanning the gap. Germline CDR1 SGHDT, CDR2 YYEEEE. The CDR3 here is CASSPRRQSQGYTF. The DNA of the CDR3 is TGTGCCAGCAGCCCCAGACGACAGAGCCAGGGCTACACCTTC.

The chain carries TRBV28 and TRBJ2-7; 8 bases align to TRBD2. The CDR3 extends over 14 amino acids. V shed 6 bases and J 3 bases; nucleotides not matched to a gene: 7. Germline V gene lookup returns CDR1 MDHEN and CDR2 SYDVKM. CDR3 bases: TGTGCCAGCAGGTCTAGCGGGTCTCGCTACGAGCAGTACTTC. The encoded protein is CASRSSGSRYEQYF.

The chain employs TRBV18 and TRBJ2-7, with no clear D. Trimming cost V 0 bases and J 0 bases, with 9 bases left between them. Germline CDR1 and CDR2: KGHSH and LQKENI. The CDR3 has 15 residues. CDR3 DNA: TGTGCCAGCTCACCACCAGTCCGTAGCTCCTACGAGCAGTACTTC. The encoded protein is CASSPPVRSSYEQYF. Full variable domain (outside the CDR3, taken from reference TRBV18 and TRBJ2-7): NAGVMQNPRHLVRRRGQEARLRCSPMKGHSHVYWYRQLPEEGLKFMVYLQKENIIDESGMPKERFSAEFPKEGPSILRIQQVVRGDSAAYFCASSPPVRSSYEQYFGPGTRLTVT.

This chain uses TRBV3-1 (or the pseudogene TRBV3-2) with TRBJ2-7, with D tentatively TRBD1 (5 bases). The CDR3 extends over 12 amino acids. Germline V gene lookup returns CDR1 LGHDT and CDR2 YNNKEL (reference sequence). V was clipped by 1 base and J by 11 bases, with 12 bases between them. The CDR3 loop reads CASSQGPGREYF. Here the CDR3 DNA reads TGTGCCAGCAGCCAAGGACCCGGCAGGGAGTACTTC.

The J gene is TRBJ2-1, the V gene TRBV9; 9 positions match TRBD2. Germline assignment: CDR1 SGDLS and CDR2 YYNGEE. The CDR3 is 16 residues long. Trimming took 0 bases from V and 9 from J; bases not matched to a gene: 10. Here the CDR3 DNA reads TGTGCCAGCAGCGTAGGGAGTAGCGGGAGATTTCGTGAGCAGTTCTTC. Its translation: CASSVGSSGRFREQFF.

The genes are TRBV2 and TRBJ1-4, with 7 bases lining up with TRBD1. With 3 bases clipped from V and 5 bases from J, the junction kept 6 bases outside the gene matches. The CDR3 sequence is 15 residues long. The V gene's germline CDR1 is SNHLY and CDR2 FYNNEI. The CDR3 is CASSDRTGANEKLFF. CDR3 nucleotides: TGTGCCAGCAGTGACCGGACAGGTGCCAATGAAAAACTGTTTTTT.

The rearrangement joins TRBV11-2 to TRBJ1-1; weak D call: TRBD1 (6 bases). The CDR3 length is 14 residues. Germline V gene lookup returns CDR1 SGHAT and CDR2 FQNNGV. V shed 2 bases and J shed 2 bases, with 9 bases lying between them. The CDR3 loop is CASSLWDTNTEAFF. In nucleotides, the CDR3 is TGTGCCAGCAGCTTATGGGACACTAACACTGAAGCTTTCTTT.

This chain joins TRBV24-1 and TRBJ1-2; tentative D call: TRBD1 (5 bases). Germline V CDR1 and CDR2: KGHDR, SFDVKD. V was clipped by 5 bases and J by 7 bases, with 10 bases between them. The CDR3 is 12 amino acids. The DNA for the CDR3 is TGTGCCACCAGTGCTGTCGACAGTGGCTACACCTTC. Amino acids: CATSAVDSGYTF.

This chain uses TRBV5-1 with TRBJ2-2; 9 bases are a match to TRBD2. Germline trimming cut 0 bases from V and 6 bases from J; bases unmatched to any gene: 9. Germline CDR1 SGHRS, CDR2 YFSETQ. This CDR3 comprises 17 residues. The CDR3 sequence: CASSLVGTSRSAGELFF. CDR3 coding DNA: TGCGCCAGCAGCTTGGTAGGGACTAGCCGCAGCGCCGGGGAGCTGTTTTTT.

J is TRBJ1-1 and V is TRBV7-3; tentative D call: TRBD1 (5 bases). The germline V gene encodes CDR1 SGHTA and CDR2 FQGTGA. The CDR3 covers 14 residues. Trimming pared 6 bases from V and 1 base from J, leaving 12 bases between. The chain's CDR3 is CASRLSGGNTEAFF. The CDR3, as DNA: TGTGCCAGCAGACTCTCGGGGGGGAACACTGAAGCTTTCTTT.

The genes are TRBV29-1 and TRBJ2-5; D not certain. The CDR3 loop spans 12 amino acids. The V gene's germline CDR1 is SQVTM and CDR2 ANQGSEA. The germline V and J ends were trimmed by 7 bases and 5 bases, with 14 bases remaining between them. CDR3 in amino acids: CSATVPPETQYF. As DNA, the CDR3 is TGCAGCGCTACAGTCCCACCGGAGACCCAGTACTTC.

J is TRBJ2-1 and V is TRBV18, with 8 nucleotides matching TRBD1. J lost 8 bases, V lost 2 bases, and 8 bases had no gene match. Germline lookup yields CDR1 KGHSH and CDR2 LQKENI. The CDR3 has 15 residues. CDR3 DNA sequence: TGTGCCAGCTCACCAGAGACCGGGACAGGCGATGAGCAGTTCTTC. Translated, it gives CASSPETGTGDEQFF.

The CDR3 nucleotides read TGCAGTGCTAGTAGGGCGGGAGGTAGTGATACGCAGTATTTT. This translates into CSASRAGGSDTQYF. V gene TRBV20-1 combines with J gene TRBJ2-3; 8 nucleotides agree with TRBD2. The CDR3 is 14 amino acids. V dropped 3 bases and J dropped 6; count of bases not matched to a gene: 8. The V gene's germline CDR1 is DFQATT and CDR2 SNEGSKA (reference sequence).

The rearrangement uses TRBV30 and TRBJ2-7, with 9 bases aligning to TRBD1. The length of the CDR3 is 14 residues. V was clipped by 3 bases and J by 5 bases; unmatched bases: 8. Germline lookup yields CDR1 GTSNPN and CDR2 SVGIG (reference sequence). The CDR3 is CAWRSGQGVDEQYF. In DNA, the CDR3 is TGTGCCTGGAGGTCGGGACAGGGCGTCGACGAGCAGTACTTC.